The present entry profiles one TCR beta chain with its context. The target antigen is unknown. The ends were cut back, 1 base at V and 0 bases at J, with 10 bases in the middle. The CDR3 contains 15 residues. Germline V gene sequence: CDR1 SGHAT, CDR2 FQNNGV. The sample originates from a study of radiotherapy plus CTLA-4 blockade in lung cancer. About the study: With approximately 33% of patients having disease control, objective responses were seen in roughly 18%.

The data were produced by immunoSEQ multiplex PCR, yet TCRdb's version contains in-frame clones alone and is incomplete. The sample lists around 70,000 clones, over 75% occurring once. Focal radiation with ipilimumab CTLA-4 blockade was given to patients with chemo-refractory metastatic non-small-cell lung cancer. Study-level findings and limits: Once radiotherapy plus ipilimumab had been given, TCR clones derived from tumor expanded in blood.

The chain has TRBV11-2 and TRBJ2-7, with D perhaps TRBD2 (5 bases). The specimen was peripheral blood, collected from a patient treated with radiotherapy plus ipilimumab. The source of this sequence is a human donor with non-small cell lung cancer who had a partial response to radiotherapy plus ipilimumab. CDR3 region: CASSLASSYSYEQYF. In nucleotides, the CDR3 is TGTGCCAGCAGCTTAGCTAGCAGCTACTCCTACGAGCAGTACTTC.